This T cell receptor beta chain is from a study of vaccination and CD4 T cells after COVID-19. An Oncomine TCR Beta short-read assay was used to sequence the DNA from cultured CD4+ T cells. TCRdb re-called the PCR reads through MiXCR, storing one row per CDR3 protein. The profile covers approximately 12,000 distinct CDR3 sequences, with 56% appearing a single time and around 16% taken by the ten largest. Regarding this clonotype: The antigen is undetermined.

Treatment specified: roughly 11-day PBMC culture with coronavirus spike peptide pools or control peptides (ViraFEST assay). The source material was CD4+ T cells from blood, cultured in vitro. This clonotype was obtained from a human donor who had recovered from COVID-19.

CDR3 amino acids: CASSLIDRRATYGYTF. The CDR3 region has the DNA TGTGCCAGCAGCTTGATAGACAGGAGAGCAACCTATGGCTACACCTTC. V is TRBV7-2 and J is TRBJ1-2; D is perhaps TRBD1 (6 bases). This CDR3 has 16 residues. Germline CDR1 SGHTA, CDR2 FQGNSA. The V gene lost 3 bases and the J gene lost 4 bases, with 18 bases spanning the gap.